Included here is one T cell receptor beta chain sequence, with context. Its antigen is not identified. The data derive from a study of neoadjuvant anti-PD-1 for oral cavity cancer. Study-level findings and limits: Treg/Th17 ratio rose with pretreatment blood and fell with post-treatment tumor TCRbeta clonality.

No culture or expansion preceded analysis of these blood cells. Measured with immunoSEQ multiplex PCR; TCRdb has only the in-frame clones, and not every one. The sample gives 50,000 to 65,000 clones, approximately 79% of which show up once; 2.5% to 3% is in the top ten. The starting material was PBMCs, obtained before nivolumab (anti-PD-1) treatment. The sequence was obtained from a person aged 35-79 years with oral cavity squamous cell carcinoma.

CDR3 in amino acids: CASSLAWGDRYEQYF. CDR3 nucleotide sequence: TGCGCCAGCAGCTTGGCCTGGGGCGATAGGTACGAGCAGTACTTC. This chain uses TRBV5-1 with TRBJ2-7; perhaps TRBD1 as D (5 bases). This CDR3 region has 15 residues. V shed 0 bases and J shed 4 bases, with 14 bases lying between them. Germline V gives CDR1 SGHRS, CDR2 YFSETQ. Complete variable domain (other parts from reference TRBV5-1 and TRBJ2-7): KAGVTQTPRYLIKTRGQQVTLSCSPISGHRSVSWYQQTPGQGLQFLFEYFSETQRNKGNFPGRFSGRQFSNSRSEMNVSTLELGDSALYLCASSLAWGDRYEQYFGPGTRLTVT.